Below, 8 T cell receptor beta chains from the same sample are listed, as sequenced in a study of T cells in tuberculosis. Repertoires were generated with immunoSEQ multiplex PCR, while TCRdb's copy carries only in-frame clones and drops some. This table has some 30,000 clones, 94% appearing once. Material for sequencing was PBMCs. The receptor source for this set is a donor aged 10-35 years with latent tuberculosis or without tuberculosis infection.

The V call is TRBV28, the J call TRBJ1-1; TRBD1 agrees at 7 bases. V lost 6 bases and J lost 2; bases outside the gene matches: 6. The CDR3 is 14 residues long. CDR1 is MDHEN, CDR2 SYDVKM, per germline. The CDR3 DNA reads TGTGCCAGCAGATCCGGGACAGATAACACTGAAGCTTTCTTT. As protein: CASRSGTDNTEAFF.

The V gene is TRBV7-9, the J gene TRBJ2-3; 9 nucleotides match TRBD1. Germline V gives CDR1 SEHNR, CDR2 FQNEAQ (reference sequence). J lost 5 bases, V lost 5 bases, and 8 bases had no gene match. This CDR3 is 15 amino acids long. For the CDR3, the DNA is TGTGCCAGCAGCATCCCCGGGACAGGGAAAGATACGCAGTATTTT. Protein: CASSIPGTGKDTQYF. Supplemented by reference TRBV7-9 and TRBJ2-3, the full variable domain reads DTGVSQNPRHKITKRGQNVTFRCDPISEHNRLYWYRQTLGQGPEFLTYFQNEAQLEKSRLLSDRFSAERPKGSFSTLEIQRTEQGDSAMYLCASSIPGTGKDTQYFGPGTRLTVL.

A remark on this clone: A much more abundant neighbour one base away suggests this may be a read error. The J gene is TRBJ1-5, the V gene TRBV18; 10 bases map to TRBD1. CDR1 and CDR2 (germline): KGHSH, LQKENI. This CDR3 has 15 residues. The CDR3 DNA sequence: TGTACCAGCTCCTGGGACAGGGGAGCGAATCAGCCCCAGCATTTT. As protein: CTSSWDRGANQPQHF. The whole variable domain, filled in from reference TRBV18 and TRBJ1-5, reads NAGVMQNPRHLVRRRGQEARLRCSPMKGHSHVYWYRQLPEEGLKFMVYLQKENIIDESGMPKERFSAEFPKEGPSILRIQQVVRGDSAAYFCTSSWDRGANQPQHFGDGTRLSIL.

The chain links TRBV5-1 to TRBJ1-2; D is perhaps TRBD1 (5 bases). V was trimmed by 0 bases and J by 7 bases, leaving 16 bases between them. The CDR3 is 15 residues long. Germline assignment: CDR1 SGHRS and CDR2 YFSETQ. The CDR3 DNA reads as TGCGCCAGCAGCTTGGAGGTCCCGACAGTACCTGGCTACACCTTC. Amino acids: CASSLEVPTVPGYTF.

The chain is built from TRBV7-3 and TRBJ1-2; the D gene is possibly TRBD1 (5 bases). V lost 7 bases to trimming and J lost 6 bases, with 12 bases between them. The CDR3 is 12 amino acids. In germline, CDR1 is SGHTA, CDR2 FQGTGA. The CDR3 DNA sequence: TGTGCCAGCACCTCAGGGATCCATGGCTACACCTTC. It encodes CASTSGIHGYTF.

The chain has TRBV5-6 and TRBJ2-5, with 10 bases that match TRBD2. In germline, CDR1 is SGHDT, CDR2 YYEEEE. The length of the CDR3 is 17 residues. V was pared by 1 base and J by 2 bases, with 8 bases of the junction left unmatched. The CDR3 bases are TGTGCCAGCAGCTTGTGGCTCACTAGCGGGGATCAAGAGACCCAGTACTTC. Protein: CASSLWLTSGDQETQYF.

V usage is TRBV6-6 and J usage is TRBJ2-7; maybe TRBD1 (6 bases). Trimming shortened V by 9 bases and J by 3 bases, and 12 bases separated the two germline ends. The CDR3 is 12 residues long. Germline V gene data show CDR1 as MNHNY and CDR2 as SVGAGI (reference sequence). The DNA of the CDR3 is TGTGCCAGTCAGGGGACGTACTACGAGCAGTACTTC. Protein: CASQGTYYEQYF.

The chain carries TRBV5-1 and TRBJ2-2; 7 bases match TRBD1. The CDR3 has 15 amino acids. The J segment lost 1 base and the V segment lost 6 bases, leaving 6 bases of the junction unmatched. Germline V gene lookup returns CDR1 SGHRS and CDR2 YFSETQ. The CDR3 DNA follows: TGCGCCAGCACCACTCACAGGGGGAACACCGGGGAGCTGTTTTTT. This encodes CASTTHRGNTGELFF.